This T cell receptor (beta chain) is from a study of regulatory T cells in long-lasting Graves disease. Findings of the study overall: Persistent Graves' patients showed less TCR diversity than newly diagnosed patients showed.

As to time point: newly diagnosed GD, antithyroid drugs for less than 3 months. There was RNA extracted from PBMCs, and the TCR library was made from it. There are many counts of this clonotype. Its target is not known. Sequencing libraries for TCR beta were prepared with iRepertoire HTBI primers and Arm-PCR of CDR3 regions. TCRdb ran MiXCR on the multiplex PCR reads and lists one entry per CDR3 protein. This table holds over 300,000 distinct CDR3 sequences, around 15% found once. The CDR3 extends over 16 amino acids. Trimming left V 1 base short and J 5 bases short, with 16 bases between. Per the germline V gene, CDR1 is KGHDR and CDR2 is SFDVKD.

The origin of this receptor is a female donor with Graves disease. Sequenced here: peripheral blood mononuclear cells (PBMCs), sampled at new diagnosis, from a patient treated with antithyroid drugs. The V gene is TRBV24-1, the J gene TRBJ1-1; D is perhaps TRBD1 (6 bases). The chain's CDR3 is CATSDFPTGAYTEAFF. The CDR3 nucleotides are TGTGCCACCAGTGATTTCCCGACAGGTGCATATACTGAAGCTTTCTTT.